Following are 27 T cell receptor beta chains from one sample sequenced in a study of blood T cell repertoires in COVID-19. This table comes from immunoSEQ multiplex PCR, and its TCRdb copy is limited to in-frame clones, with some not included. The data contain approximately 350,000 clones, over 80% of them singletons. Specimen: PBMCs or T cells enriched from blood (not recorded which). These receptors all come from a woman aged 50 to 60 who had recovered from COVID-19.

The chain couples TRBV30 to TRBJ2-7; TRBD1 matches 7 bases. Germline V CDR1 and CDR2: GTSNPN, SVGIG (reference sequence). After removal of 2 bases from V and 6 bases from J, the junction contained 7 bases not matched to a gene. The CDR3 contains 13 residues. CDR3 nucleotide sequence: TGTGCCTGGAGTCGGGGACAGTACAGCGAGCAGTACTTC. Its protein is CAWSRGQYSEQYF. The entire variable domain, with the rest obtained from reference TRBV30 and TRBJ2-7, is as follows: SQTIHQWPATLVQPVGSPLSLECTVEGTSNPNLYWYRQAAGRGLQLLFYSVGIGQISSEVPQNLSASRPQDRQFILSSKKLLLSDSGFYLCAWSRGQYSEQYFGPGTRLTVT.

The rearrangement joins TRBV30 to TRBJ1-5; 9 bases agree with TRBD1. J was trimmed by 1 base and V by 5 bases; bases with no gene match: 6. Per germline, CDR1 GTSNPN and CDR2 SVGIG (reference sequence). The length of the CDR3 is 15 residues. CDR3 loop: CAWAQGQGSNQPQHF. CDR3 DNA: TGTGCCTGGGCCCAGGGACAGGGAAGCAATCAGCCCCAGCATTTT.

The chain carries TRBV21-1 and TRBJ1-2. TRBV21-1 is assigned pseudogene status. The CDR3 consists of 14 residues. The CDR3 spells CASSAQLNPGGYTF. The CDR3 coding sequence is TGTGCCAGCAGCGCACAGCTTAACCCGGGGGGCTACACCTTC.

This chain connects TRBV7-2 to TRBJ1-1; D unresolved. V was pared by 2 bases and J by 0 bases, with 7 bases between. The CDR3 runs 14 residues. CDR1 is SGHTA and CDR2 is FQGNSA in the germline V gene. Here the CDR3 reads CASSLNSLNTEAFF. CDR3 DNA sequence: TGTGCCAGCAGCTTAAACAGCCTGAACACTGAAGCTTTCTTT.

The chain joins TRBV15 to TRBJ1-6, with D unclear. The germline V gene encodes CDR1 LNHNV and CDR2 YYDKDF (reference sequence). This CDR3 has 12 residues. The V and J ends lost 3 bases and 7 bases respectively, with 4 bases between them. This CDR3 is CATSRENSPLHF. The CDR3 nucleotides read TGTGCCACCAGCAGGGAGAATTCACCCCTCCACTTT.

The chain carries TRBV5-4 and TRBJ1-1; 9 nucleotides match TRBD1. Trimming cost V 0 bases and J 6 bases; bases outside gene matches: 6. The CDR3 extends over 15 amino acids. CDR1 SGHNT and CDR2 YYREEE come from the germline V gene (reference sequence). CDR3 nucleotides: TGTGCCAGCAGCTTGGGGGGACAGGGTCACCCTGAAGCTTTCTTT. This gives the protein CASSLGGQGHPEAFF.

The CDR3 DNA reads as TGTGCCAGCAGGTATTTAGGAGAATATGAAGCTTTCTTT. It yields the protein CASRYLGEYEAFF. The chain is built from TRBV6-5 and TRBJ1-1; D is undetermined. Germline V gene sequence: CDR1 MNHEY, CDR2 SVGAGI. The V and J ends lost 6 bases and 7 bases respectively, with 15 bases between them. The CDR3 consists of 13 residues.

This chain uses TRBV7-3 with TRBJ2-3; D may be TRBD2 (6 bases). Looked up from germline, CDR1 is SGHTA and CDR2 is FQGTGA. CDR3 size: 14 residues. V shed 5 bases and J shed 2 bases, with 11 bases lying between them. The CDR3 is CASSPGGITDTQYF. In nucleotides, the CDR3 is TGTGCCAGCAGCCCAGGAGGGATCACAGATACGCAGTATTTT.

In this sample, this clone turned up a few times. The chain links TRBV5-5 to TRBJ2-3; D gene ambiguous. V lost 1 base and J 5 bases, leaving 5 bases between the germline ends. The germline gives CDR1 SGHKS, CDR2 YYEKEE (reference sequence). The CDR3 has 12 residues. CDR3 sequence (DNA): TGTGCCAGCAGCTTGCTCGGAGATACGCAGTATTTT. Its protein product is CASSLLGDTQYF.

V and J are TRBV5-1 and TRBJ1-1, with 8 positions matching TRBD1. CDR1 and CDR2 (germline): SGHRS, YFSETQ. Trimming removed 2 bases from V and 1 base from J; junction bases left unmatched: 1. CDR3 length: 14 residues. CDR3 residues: CASSFTGGNTEAFF. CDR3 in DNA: TGCGCCAGCAGCTTTACAGGGGGGAACACTGAAGCTTTCTTT.

The CDR3 coding sequence is TGTGCCAGCAGTGAGGGCAGCCCTGGTCGCTACACCTTC. Encoded protein: CASSEGSPGRYTF. The V gene is TRBV6-1, the J gene TRBJ1-2; no clear D gene. CDR3 length: 13 amino acids. Germline V lookup: CDR1 MNHNS, CDR2 SASEGT. V dropped 3 bases and J dropped 9 bases, with 14 bases sitting between them.

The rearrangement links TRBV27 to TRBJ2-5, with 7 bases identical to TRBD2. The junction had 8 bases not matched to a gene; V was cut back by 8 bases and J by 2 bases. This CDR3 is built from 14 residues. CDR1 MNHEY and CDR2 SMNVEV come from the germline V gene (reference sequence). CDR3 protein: CASAVWGGQETQYF. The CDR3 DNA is TGTGCCAGCGCGGTTTGGGGGGGACAAGAGACCCAGTACTTC.

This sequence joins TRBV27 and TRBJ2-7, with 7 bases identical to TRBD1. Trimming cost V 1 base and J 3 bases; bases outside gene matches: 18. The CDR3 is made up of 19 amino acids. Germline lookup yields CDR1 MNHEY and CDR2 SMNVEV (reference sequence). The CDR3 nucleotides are TGTGCCAGCAGTTTATTGACAGCAACTGCCGGGACAGACCACTACGAGCAGTACTTC. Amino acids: CASSLLTATAGTDHYEQYF.

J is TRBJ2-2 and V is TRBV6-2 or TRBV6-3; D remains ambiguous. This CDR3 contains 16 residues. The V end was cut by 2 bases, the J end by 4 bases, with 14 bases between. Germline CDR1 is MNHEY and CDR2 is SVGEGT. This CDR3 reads CASSYPSASGTGELFF. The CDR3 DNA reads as TGTGCCAGCAGTTACCCCAGCGCGTCGGGCACCGGGGAGCTGTTTTTT.

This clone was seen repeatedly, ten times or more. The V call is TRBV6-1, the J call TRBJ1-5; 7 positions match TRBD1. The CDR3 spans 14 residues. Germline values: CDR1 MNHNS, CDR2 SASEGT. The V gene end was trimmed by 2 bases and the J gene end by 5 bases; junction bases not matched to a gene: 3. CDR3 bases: TGTGCCAGCAGTGAACAGGGGGGACATCAGCCCCAGCATTTT. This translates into CASSEQGGHQPQHF.

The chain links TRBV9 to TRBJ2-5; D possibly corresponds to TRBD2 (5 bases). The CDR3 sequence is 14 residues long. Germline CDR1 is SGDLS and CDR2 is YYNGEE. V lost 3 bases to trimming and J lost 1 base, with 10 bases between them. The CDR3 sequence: CASSAGVLQETQYF. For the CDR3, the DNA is TGTGCCAGCAGCGCCGGGGTTCTCCAAGAGACCCAGTACTTC.

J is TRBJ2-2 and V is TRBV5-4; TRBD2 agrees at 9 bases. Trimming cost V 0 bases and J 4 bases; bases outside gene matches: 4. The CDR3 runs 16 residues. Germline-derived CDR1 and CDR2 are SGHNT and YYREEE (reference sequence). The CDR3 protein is CASSLVGGGATGELFF. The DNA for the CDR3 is TGTGCCAGCAGCTTGGTAGGCGGGGGGGCCACCGGGGAGCTGTTTTTT.

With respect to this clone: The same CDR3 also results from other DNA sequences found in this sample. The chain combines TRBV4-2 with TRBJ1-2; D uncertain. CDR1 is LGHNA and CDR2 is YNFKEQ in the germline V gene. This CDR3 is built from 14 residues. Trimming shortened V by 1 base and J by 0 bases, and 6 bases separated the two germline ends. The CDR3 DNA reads TGTGCCAGCAGCCAAGCCGGGTCTAACTATGGCTACACCTTC. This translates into CASSQAGSNYGYTF.

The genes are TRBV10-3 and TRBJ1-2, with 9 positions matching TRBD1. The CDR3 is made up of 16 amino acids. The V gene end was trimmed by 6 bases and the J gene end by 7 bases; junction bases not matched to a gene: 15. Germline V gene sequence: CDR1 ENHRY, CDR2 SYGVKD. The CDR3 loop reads CAIRNDGTGLIAGYTF. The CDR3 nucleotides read TGTGCCATCAGAAACGATGGGACAGGGTTGATTGCTGGCTACACCTTC.

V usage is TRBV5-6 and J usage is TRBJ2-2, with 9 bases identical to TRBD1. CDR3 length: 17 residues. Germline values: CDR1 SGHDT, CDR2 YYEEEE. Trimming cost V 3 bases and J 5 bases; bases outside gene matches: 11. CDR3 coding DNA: TGTGCCAGCAGCTGGACCACGGGACAGGGATTTACCGGGGAGCTGTTTTTT. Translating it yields CASSWTTGQGFTGELFF. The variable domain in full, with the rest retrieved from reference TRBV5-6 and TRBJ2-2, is DAGVTQSPTHLIKTRGQQVTLRCSPKSGHDTVSWYQQALGQGPQFIFQYYEEEERQRGNFPDRFSGHQFPNYSSELNVNALLLGDSALYLCASSWTTGQGFTGELFFGEGSRLTVL.

For the CDR3, the DNA is TGTGCCAGCAGCCACGATGTGGGACAGAGGATCCAAGAGACCCAGTACTTC. Its protein is CASSHDVGQRIQETQYF. The chain is built from TRBV7-9 and TRBJ2-5; 7 bases fit TRBD1. The CDR3 has 17 residues. The J segment lost 1 base and the V segment lost 5 bases, leaving 13 bases of the junction unmatched. Germline V gene sequence: CDR1 SEHNR, CDR2 FQNEAQ (reference sequence).

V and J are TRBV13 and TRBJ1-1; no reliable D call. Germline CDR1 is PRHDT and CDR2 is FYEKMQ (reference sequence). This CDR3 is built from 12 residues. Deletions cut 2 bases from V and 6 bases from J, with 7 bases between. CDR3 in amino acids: CASSLRVSEAFF. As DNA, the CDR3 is TGTGCCAGCAGCTTACGGGTATCTGAAGCTTTCTTT.

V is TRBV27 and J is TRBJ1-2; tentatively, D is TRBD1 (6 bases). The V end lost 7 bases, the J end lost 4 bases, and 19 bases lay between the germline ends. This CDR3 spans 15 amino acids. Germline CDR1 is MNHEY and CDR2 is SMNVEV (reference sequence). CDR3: CASTPATGPGYGYTF. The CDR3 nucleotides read TGTGCCAGCACCCCAGCAACAGGGCCCGGCTATGGCTACACCTTC.

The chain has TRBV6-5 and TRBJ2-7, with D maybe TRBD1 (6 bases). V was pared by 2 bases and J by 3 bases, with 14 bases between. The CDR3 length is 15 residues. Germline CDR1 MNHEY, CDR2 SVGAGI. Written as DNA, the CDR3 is TGTGCCAGCAGTTACAGCTTCGAACAGGGCTACGAGCAGTACTTC. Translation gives CASSYSFEQGYEQYF.

CDR3 DNA: TGTGCCAGCAGCAGGGCGGGACTAGCGGGGGCCATCCGATACGAGCAGTACTTC. This codes for CASSRAGLAGAIRYEQYF. This chain uses TRBV5-6 with TRBJ2-7; the match to TRBD2 covers 14 bases. V lost 4 bases and J lost 4; bases outside the gene matches: 13. The CDR3 length is 18 residues. In germline, CDR1 is SGHDT, CDR2 YYEEEE.

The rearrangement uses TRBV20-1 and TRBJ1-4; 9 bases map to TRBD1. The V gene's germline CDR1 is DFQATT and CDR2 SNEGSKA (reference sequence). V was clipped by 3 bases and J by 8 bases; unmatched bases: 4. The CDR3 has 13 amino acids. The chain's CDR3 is CSASTGGEEKLFF. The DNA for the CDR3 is TGCAGTGCTAGTACAGGGGGCGAGGAAAAACTGTTTTTT.

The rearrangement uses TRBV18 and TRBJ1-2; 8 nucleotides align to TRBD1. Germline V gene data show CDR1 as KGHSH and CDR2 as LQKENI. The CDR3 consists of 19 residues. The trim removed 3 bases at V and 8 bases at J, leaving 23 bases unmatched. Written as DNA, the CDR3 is TGTGCCAGCTCACCCCTGTACGAGACAGGGGTCGGAAGTGGTCGAGGCTACACCTTC. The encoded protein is CASSPLYETGVGSGRGYTF.